Listed below are T cell receptor beta chains from one sample, sequenced in a study of blood T cell repertoires in COVID-19. Sequencing was performed with immunoSEQ multiplex PCR; in TCRdb, only in-frame clones are kept and a portion is missing. The sample has about 34,000 clones; more than 65% are singletons. Sequencing used peripheral blood. Receptors originate from a man between 65 and 80 years old with COVID-19, enrolled during active disease. The CDR3 runs from the conserved cysteine through the conserved F or W. Each record gives: CDR3 length, clone size, D gene, V gene, CDR3 protein. The D gene is left open where the match is weak. For some rows the clone size is stated as once, few or many, or as a class when expanded; others skip it.

15	NA	TRBD1	TRBV7-2	CASSPRRTGIYGYTF
12	NA	NA	TRBV7-2	CASSPLQDTQYF
11	NA	NA	TRBV7-2	CASSLQETQYF
18	NA	TRBD2	TRBV3-1/TRBV3-2	CASSQEKREISYTGELFF
16	NA	TRBD1	TRBV5-1	CASSRIGTVVNSPLHF
13	once	TRBD1	TRBV6-5	CASTRTGGYEQYF
16	NA	TRBD1	TRBV14	CASSPRESGQAYEQYF
15	NA	TRBD2	TRBV14	CASSQDRREKNIQYF
15	NA	NA	TRBV6-1	CASSEAGAGSHGYTF
13	once	TRBD1	TRBV19	CASSIVDREGYTF
16	NA	TRBD2	TRBV24-1	CATSDPSLAGEWTQYF
14	NA	TRBD1	TRBV14	CASSQAGGGYGYTF
18	NA	TRBD1	TRBV11-3	CASSLAITGGSYNNEQFF
13	NA	NA	TRBV7-8	CASRSHRAYEQFF
14	NA	TRBD1	TRBV29-1	CSVAQGAGNQPQHF
13	few	NA	TRBV30	CAWNSLRTYEQYF
16	NA	TRBD2	TRBV3-1/TRBV3-2	CASSPLGRARWDEQYF
14	few	NA	TRBV19	CASSITGLSYEQYF
15	NA	TRBD1	TRBV7-2	CASSLIQGAVTEAFF
16	once	TRBD1	TRBV19	CASSIPRQGEAKGAFF
14	few	NA	TRBV7-8	CASSPRDSGNTIYF
15	NA	TRBD1	TRBV10-3	CAIRDLGQGPYEQYF
15	NA	NA	TRBV19	CASNQAANSYNEQFF
13	NA	NA	TRBV19	CASKYRGTDTQYF
15	NA	NA	TRBV18	CASSPTNYRNTEAFF
14	NA	TRBD2	TRBV28	CASATGTSADTQYF
15	once	TRBD2	TRBV27	CASSPTSGRFNEQFF
15	few	TRBD2	TRBV6-5	CAIVYGTSGRNEQFF
17	NA	NA	TRBV27	CASRDSIGTIGANVLTF
18	once	TRBD1	TRBV5-6	CASSLVATGVLWIDGYTF
13	NA	NA	TRBV5-1	CASSPHAADTQYF
14	NA	NA	TRBV3-1/TRBV3-2	CASSQPPVGNTIYF
14	medium-sized	NA	TRBV4-2	CASSQAGAYNEQFF
11	once	NA	TRBV4-1	CASSNNYEQYF
13	NA	NA	TRBV30	CAWTQLQGREAFF
14	few	TRBD1	TRBV2	CARQTGAGANVLTF
15	NA	TRBD1	TRBV7-9	CASSFTGTGVTEAFF
18	NA	NA	TRBV30	CAWSVSLKGTGKTGELFF
13	NA	TRBD1	TRBV5-1	CASSQTGSTEAFF
15	NA	TRBD2	TRBV7-3	CASSLGGGPQKTQYF
14	NA	NA	TRBV5-1	CASSLDMANSPLHF
15	NA	TRBD1	TRBV30	CAWRTGAVPFSPLHF
15	NA	TRBD1	TRBV7-2	CASSLTGGSGNTIYF
14	NA	NA	TRBV18	CASARTGTTPGYTF
13	NA	NA	TRBV27	CASSPTVAGEQYF
13	NA	NA	TRBV6-5	CASARGDKNIQYF
15	NA	TRBD1	TRBV28	CASSFLTGTYNEQFF
15	few	TRBD1	TRBV11-1	CASSLGTGEGNEQFF
14	NA	TRBD1	TRBV19	CASKRQGPTGELFF
14	once	NA	TRBV27	CASSPEQGNYEQYF
21	NA	TRBD2	TRBV6-8	CASSSPNRERERGNSTDTQYF
18	NA	NA	TRBV4-3	CASSQERQAPLNTGELFF
12	NA	NA	TRBV5-1	CASSFRGNEQFF
15	NA	NA	TRBV5-1	CASSLSLSSYNEQFF
16	NA	NA	TRBV30	CAWAPLGALSGNTIYF
17	NA	TRBD1	TRBV20-1	CSASPPPLTGSDQPQHF
13	NA	NA	TRBV7-9	CASGNSGNTEAFF
17	few	NA	TRBV7-9	CASSLTVGIRLGETQYF
12	few	NA	TRBV28	CASSYRVQPQHF